A single sample is the source of the 31 T cell receptor beta chains below, sequenced in a study of spatial heterogeneity in lung cancer. Whole-study findings and limits: Tumor mutation count correlated with how many alpha and beta TCRs expanded intratumorally.

The antigens for these receptors are not known. Time point defined: sample taken at primary tumor resection. TCRdb fed the 5' RACE reads into MiXCR, producing one record per CDR3 protein. The repertoire includes some 14,000 distinct CDR3 sequences, about 5% of them detected once, and more than 9.5% sits in the top ten. Sequenced material: lung tumor tissue, taken at surgery. The receptors originated from a female donor with early-stage non-small cell lung cancer.

This clonotype was counted many times. The genes are TRBV20-1 and TRBJ2-1, with a weak D call TRBD2 (5 bases). The CDR3 extends over 14 amino acids. Germline CDR1 DFQATT, CDR2 SNEGSKA (reference sequence). Trimming left V 3 bases short and J 4 bases short, with 13 bases between. This chain's CDR3 is CSASLPTGYNEQFF. The CDR3 nucleotides are TGCAGTGCTAGTCTCCCAACGGGATACAATGAGCAGTTCTTC.

By sample fraction, this clonotype is medium-sized. The chain employs TRBV11-2 and TRBJ2-3, with D unresolved. The V gene lost 1 base and the J gene lost 5 bases, with 10 bases spanning the gap. The CDR3 has 14 residues. Germline values: CDR1 SGHAT, CDR2 FQNNGV. CDR3 in amino acids: CASSLAQPRDTQYF. CDR3 nucleotide sequence: TGTGCCAGCAGCTTAGCGCAGCCGAGAGATACGCAGTATTTT.

This clonotype came up many times. The chain is built from TRBV12-3 or TRBV12-4 and TRBJ2-7, with D hard to call. The CDR3 has 14 residues. Trimming pared 3 bases from V and 0 bases from J, leaving 9 bases between. CDR3 residues: CASSFGRTSYEQYF. The CDR3, as DNA: TGTGCCAGCAGTTTTGGGCGTACCTCCTACGAGCAGTACTTC.

This clonotype was detected many times. This chain joins TRBV4-3 and TRBJ2-5; no reliable D call. Germline V CDR1 and CDR2: LGHNA, YSLEER. CDR3 length equals 15 residues. V lost 0 bases and J 1 base, leaving 9 bases between the germline ends. This CDR3 reads CASSQDAMTQETQYF. DNA for the CDR3: TGCGCCAGCAGCCAAGATGCGATGACCCAAGAGACCCAGTACTTC.

This clonotype was detected ten times or more. This rearrangement joins TRBV20-1 to TRBJ2-3; 12 bases agree with TRBD2. Germline lookup yields CDR1 DFQATT and CDR2 SNEGSKA (reference sequence). Losses at the gene ends were 5 bases for V and 0 bases for J; bases not matched to a gene: 15. The CDR3 sequence is 19 residues long. The CDR3 loop reads CSAATGTSGLLSSTDTQYF. CDR3 DNA sequence: TGCAGTGCTGCAACCGGGACTAGCGGGCTGCTCTCTAGCACAGATACGCAGTATTTT.

The chain is built from TRBV5-6 and TRBJ1-2; D is perhaps TRBD1 (6 bases). Trimming left V 2 bases short and J 1 base short, with 15 bases between. The CDR3 has 16 amino acids. Germline lookup yields CDR1 SGHDT and CDR2 YYEEEE. For the CDR3, the DNA is TGTGCCAGCAGCTTCCGGAACAGGGCTTTTAACTATGGCTACACCTTC. Protein: CASSFRNRAFNYGYTF.

This clonotype has ten or more counts. The V and J genes are TRBV18 and TRBJ2-1; 12 nucleotides agree with TRBD2. The CDR3 covers 23 residues. With V trimmed by 4 bases and J by 1 base, 23 bases remained unmatched. Germline V gene sequence: CDR1 KGHSH, CDR2 LQKENI. The CDR3 loop reads CASSRRLRLAGEERGLSYNEQFF. The CDR3 region has the DNA TGTGCCAGCTCACGCCGATTAAGACTAGCGGGGGAAGAACGAGGTTTATCCTACAATGAGCAGTTCTTC. The variable domain in full, with the rest retrieved from reference TRBV18 and TRBJ2-1, is NAGVMQNPRHLVRRRGQEARLRCSPMKGHSHVYWYRQLPEEGLKFMVYLQKENIIDESGMPKERFSAEFPKEGPSILRIQQVVRGDSAAYFCASSRRLRLAGEERGLSYNEQFFGPGTRLTVL.

By frequency in the sample, this clonotype is medium-sized. The rearrangement links TRBV20-1 to TRBJ1-6; 7 bases fit TRBD1. Looked up from germline, CDR1 is DFQATT and CDR2 is SNEGSKA (reference sequence). This CDR3 contains 15 residues. J was trimmed by 8 bases and V by 2 bases; bases with no gene match: 9. The CDR3 protein is CSARKDRVGDSPLHF. CDR3 coding DNA: TGCAGTGCTAGAAAAGACAGGGTGGGAGATTCACCCCTCCACTTT.

This clonotype was counted many times. The chain uses TRBV18 and TRBJ1-6; a weak D match, TRBD1 (5 bases). Trimming pared 3 bases from V and 3 bases from J, leaving 18 bases between. There are 18 residues in the CDR3. Germline CDR1 KGHSH, CDR2 LQKENI. For the CDR3, the DNA is TGTGCCAGCTCACCCCAAGTGGGGACCGGCCTCTATAATTCACCCCTCCACTTT. Translation: CASSPQVGTGLYNSPLHF.

The table lists this clonotype with many counts. The chain is built from TRBV5-6 and TRBJ1-2; the match to TRBD1 covers 7 bases. Germline CDR1 SGHDT, CDR2 YYEEEE. The CDR3 contains 16 residues. V dropped 1 base and J dropped 4; count of bases not matched to a gene: 10. DNA for the CDR3: TGTGCCAGCAGCTTGATTGCAGGGGGTGAGGGCTATGGCTACACCTTC. Its protein product is CASSLIAGGEGYGYTF.

Many counts were recorded for this clonotype. The CDR3: CASSTGFGETQYF. The CDR3 coding sequence is TGTGCCAGCAGTACAGGGTTCGGGGAGACCCAGTACTTC. This rearrangement joins TRBV28 to TRBJ2-5; possibly TRBD1 for D (6 bases). Trimming removed 5 bases from V and 5 bases from J, with 12 bases in between. Germline loops: CDR1 MDHEN, CDR2 SYDVKM. CDR3 length: 13 amino acids.

This clonotype was detected many times. The CDR3 DNA reads as TGTGCCAGCAGTTTTAGGGCCGGTTCGGCCCTCCACTTT. The encoded protein is CASSFRAGSALHF. The J gene is TRBJ1-6, the V gene TRBV28; D is unclear. The V gene lost 3 bases and the J gene lost 14 bases, with 14 bases spanning the gap. CDR3 size: 13 residues. Germline lookup yields CDR1 MDHEN and CDR2 SYDVKM.

Many counts were recorded for this clonotype. The V call is TRBV7-2, the J call TRBJ2-7, with 10 bases that match TRBD2. The CDR3 contains 15 residues. J lost 6 bases, V lost 2 bases, and 7 bases had no gene match. Germline assignment: CDR1 SGHTA and CDR2 FQGNSA. This CDR3 is CASSLWSGGAFEQYF. The CDR3 DNA sequence: TGTGCCAGCAGCTTATGGAGCGGGGGGGCTTTCGAGCAGTACTTC.

This clonotype is medium-sized. V and J are TRBV11-2 and TRBJ2-5; maybe TRBD1 (6 bases). This CDR3 is 15 amino acids long. Looked up from germline, CDR1 is SGHAT and CDR2 is FQNNGV. Trimming pared 1 base from V and 4 bases from J, leaving 13 bases between. Here the CDR3 reads CASSLAGGKRETQYF. The CDR3 DNA reads TGTGCCAGCAGCTTAGCTGGGGGCAAGAGAGAGACCCAGTACTTC.

This clonotype has at least ten counts. The chain is built from TRBV28 and TRBJ1-6, with TRBD1 matching over 10 bases. The CDR3 has 16 residues. CDR1 MDHEN and CDR2 SYDVKM come from the germline V gene. The trim removed 6 bases at V and 7 bases at J, leaving 9 bases unmatched. The DNA for the CDR3 is TGTGCCAGCAGCTCCTGGGACAGGGGTGTAAATTCACCCCTCCACTTT. It codes for CASSSWDRGVNSPLHF.

The sample holds many counts of this clonotype. The rearrangement links TRBV7-3 to TRBJ2-1; a possible D gene is TRBD1 (6 bases). Germline-derived CDR1 and CDR2 are SGHTA and FQGTGA. The CDR3 spans 13 residues. V lost 5 bases and J lost 12, with 17 bases in between. The CDR3 region is CASSTTYRAGQFF. CDR3 in DNA: TGTGCCAGCAGCACAACTTACAGGGCCGGGCAGTTCTTC.

This clonotype was detected many times. The chain joins TRBV6-5 to TRBJ1-3, with D unresolved. The CDR3 contains 13 residues. Germline CDR1 reads MNHEY; CDR2 reads SVGAGI. Trimming shortened V by 8 bases and J by 5 bases, and 13 bases separated the two germline ends. CDR3 bases: TGTGCCAGCTCCCTGGGTAATCGAAACACCATATATTTT. This gives the protein CASSLGNRNTIYF.

This clonotype is labeled as medium-sized. The chain combines TRBV29-1 with TRBJ1-2, with 9 bases fitting TRBD1. V lost 4 bases and J lost 10; bases outside the gene matches: 4. The CDR3 is 11 amino acids. CDR1 is SQVTM, CDR2 ANQGSEA, per germline. Here the CDR3 DNA reads TGCAGCGTTGGACAGGGGGGTGACTACACCTTC. Translating gives CSVGQGGDYTF.

At least ten counts were recorded for this clonotype. The genes are TRBV5-6 and TRBJ2-1; D gene unclear. This CDR3 is built from 15 residues. The V end lost 3 bases, the J end lost 2 bases, and 12 bases lay between the germline ends. CDR1 is SGHDT and CDR2 is YYEEEE in the germline V gene. The CDR3 nucleotides read TGTGCCAGCAGCTGGCGAGCGAGGACCTACAATGAGCAGTTCTTC. This sequence encodes CASSWRARTYNEQFF. The whole variable domain, remainder taken from reference TRBV5-6 and TRBJ2-1, is DAGVTQSPTHLIKTRGQQVTLRCSPKSGHDTVSWYQQALGQGPQFIFQYYEEEERQRGNFPDRFSGHQFPNYSSELNVNALLLGDSALYLCASSWRARTYNEQFFGPGTRLTVL.

This clonotype was counted only a few times. V and J are TRBV12-5 and TRBJ2-3; no firm D call. Germline values: CDR1 LGHNT, CDR2 FRNRAP. Trimming stripped 2 bases from V and 6 bases from J, with 12 bases between. The CDR3 loop spans 14 amino acids. The CDR3 nucleotides are TGTGCTAGTGGTTTGTTACCATCCACCGATACGCAGTATTTT. This encodes CASGLLPSTDTQYF.

Many counts were recorded for this clonotype. This chain joins TRBV15 and TRBJ1-1; no reliable D call. This CDR3 comprises 15 residues. The V end was cut by 0 bases, the J end by 1 base, with 9 bases between. The germline gives CDR1 LNHNV, CDR2 YYDKDF (reference sequence). The CDR3 sequence: CATSREGFKNTEAFF. The CDR3 DNA is TGTGCCACCAGCAGAGAGGGGTTCAAGAACACTGAAGCTTTCTTT.

Sample share makes this clonotype medium-sized. The rearrangement uses TRBV12-3 or TRBV12-4 and TRBJ1-3; D gene unclear. The CDR3 consists of 15 residues. The germline V and J ends were trimmed by 3 bases and 5 bases, with 14 bases remaining between them. For the CDR3, the DNA is TGTGCCAGCAGTTTTTCCCACGGAGGGAGAAACACCATATATTTT. Residues: CASSFSHGGRNTIYF.

At least ten counts were recorded for this clonotype. The genes are TRBV14 and TRBJ1-2; the match to TRBD1 covers 7 bases. Unmatched junction bases numbered 6, after V lost 4 bases and J lost 4 bases. The CDR3 contains 14 residues. Germline lookup yields CDR1 SGHDN and CDR2 FVKESK. The CDR3 sequence is CASSRDREVYGYTF. In nucleotides, the CDR3 is TGTGCCAGCAGCCGCGACAGGGAGGTCTATGGCTACACCTTC.

This clonotype was detected many times. J is TRBJ1-1 and V is TRBV11-2; TRBD1 matches at 8 bases. The length of the CDR3 is 16 residues. Germline lookup yields CDR1 SGHAT and CDR2 FQNNGV. V shed 0 bases and J 2 bases; nucleotides not matched to a gene: 5. This CDR3 reads CASSLDLGQVNTEAFF. In nucleotides, the CDR3 is TGTGCCAGCAGCTTAGATCTGGGACAGGTAAACACTGAAGCTTTCTTT.

This clonotype is termed medium-sized (0.01 to 0.1%). This chain joins TRBV11-1 and TRBJ2-2; D unclear. The CDR3 is 15 residues long. Germline V gene data show CDR1 as SGHAT and CDR2 as FQDESV (reference sequence). Trimming cost V 2 bases and J 3 bases, with 10 bases left between them. The CDR3 region has the DNA TGTGCCAGCAGCTTATCTCTGGATTACACCGGGGAGCTGTTTTTT. Residues: CASSLSLDYTGELFF.

This clonotype appeared a few times. The chain has TRBV18 and TRBJ2-1; a weak D match, TRBD2 (7 bases). Trimming shortened V by 6 bases and J by 9 bases, and 12 bases separated the two germline ends. This CDR3 is built from 12 residues. Germline CDR1 is KGHSH and CDR2 is LQKENI. CDR3 nucleotide sequence: TGTGCCAGCTCGAGCGGGACACCTGAGCAGTTCTTC. This codes for CASSSGTPEQFF.

The table lists this clonotype with many counts. V usage is TRBV29-1 and J usage is TRBJ1-4; D is ambiguous. CDR1 is SQVTM, CDR2 ANQGSEA, per germline. The CDR3 sequence is 13 residues long. Trimming removed 4 bases at V and 7 bases at J, with 13 bases between. CDR3: CSVVSDVGEKLFF. The CDR3 DNA sequence: TGCAGCGTTGTCTCGGACGTCGGTGAAAAACTGTTTTTT.

This clonotype is termed medium-sized. V and J are TRBV5-1 and TRBJ1-4; D is perhaps TRBD1 (6 bases). The germline V and J ends were trimmed by 1 base and 8 bases, with 9 bases remaining between them. CDR1 is SGHRS and CDR2 is YFSETQ in the germline V gene. This CDR3 has 13 residues. In DNA form, the CDR3 reads TGCGCCAGCAGCTTGACAGGGTTGGAAAAACTGTTTTTT. Translated: CASSLTGLEKLFF.

This clonotype was observed at least ten times. The rearrangement uses TRBV20-1 and TRBJ2-3; 8 bases are shared with TRBD1. This CDR3 has 12 amino acids. The V segment lost 5 bases and the J segment 3 bases; nucleotides outside the gene matches: 1. CDR1 and CDR2 from the germline V gene are DFQATT and SNEGSKA (reference sequence). As DNA, the CDR3 is TGCAGTGCTGGGACAGGAACAGATACGCAGTATTTT. Translated: CSAGTGTDTQYF.

This clonotype was counted at least ten times. The chain is built from TRBV13 and TRBJ1-3; possibly TRBD1 for D (5 bases). The V gene lost 5 bases and the J gene lost 5 bases, with 16 bases spanning the gap. The CDR3 is made up of 15 amino acids. The germline V gene encodes CDR1 PRHDT and CDR2 FYEKMQ (reference sequence). CDR3 amino acids: CASSPRQGWRNTIYF. For the CDR3, the DNA is TGTGCCAGCAGCCCTCGTCAGGGTTGGCGAAACACCATATATTTT.

As regards this clonotype: A read error may explain this, as a much larger clone is one base away. The V and J genes are TRBV20-1 and TRBJ2-4, with D possibly being TRBD1 (6 bases). The CDR3 runs to 13 residues. Germline lookup yields CDR1 DFQATT and CDR2 SNEGSKA (reference sequence). As DNA, the CDR3 is TGCAGTGCTAGCCACAGGGCCAATAACATTCAGTACTTC. It encodes CSASHRANNIQYF.